This TCR beta chain was sequenced during a study of T cell changes during pregnancy in multiple sclerosis. This clone was seen once. The data were produced by immunoSEQ multiplex PCR, yet TCRdb's version contains in-frame clones alone and is incomplete. Among around 50,000 clones listed, 85% to 95% were seen once. V was pared by 2 bases and J by 3 bases, with 12 bases between. This CDR3 has 15 amino acids. Germline assignment: CDR1 MGHRA and CDR2 YSYEKL. This sequence joins TRBV4-1 and TRBJ2-3, with D maybe TRBD1 (6 bases). Sequencing used CD4+ T cells from peripheral blood mononuclear cells, obtained after pregnancy. This sequence originates from a female donor in good health, enrolled as a control in a pregnancy study. The DNA for the CDR3 is TGCGCCAGCAGCCAATTGGAAACAGGGACAGATACGCAGTATTTT. Encoded protein: CASSQLETGTDTQYF.